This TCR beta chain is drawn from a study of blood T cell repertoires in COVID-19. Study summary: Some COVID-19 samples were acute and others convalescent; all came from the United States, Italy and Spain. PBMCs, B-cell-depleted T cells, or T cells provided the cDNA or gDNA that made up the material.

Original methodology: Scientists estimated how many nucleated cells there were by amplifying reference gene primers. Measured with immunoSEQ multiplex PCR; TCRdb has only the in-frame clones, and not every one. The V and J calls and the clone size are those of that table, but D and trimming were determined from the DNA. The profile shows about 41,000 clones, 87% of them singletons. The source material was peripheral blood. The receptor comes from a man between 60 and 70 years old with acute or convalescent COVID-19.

CDR3 nucleotides: TGTGCCACCGAAACAGGGGGCGGGAGTGATACGCAGTATTTT. Translated: CATETGGGSDTQYF. This sequence joins TRBV24-1 and TRBJ2-3; 9 nucleotides agree with TRBD1. The V segment lost 9 bases and the J segment 6 bases; nucleotides outside the gene matches: 9. From germline, CDR1 is KGHDR and CDR2 SFDVKD. This CDR3 has 14 amino acids.